This T cell receptor (beta chain) appears in the sequencing data of a study of cytomegalovirus exposure and HLA in healthy donors. The germline CDR1 and CDR2 sequences are MNHNS and SASEGT. Trimming took 4 bases from V and 6 from J; bases not matched to a gene: 10. CDR3 length: 15 amino acids. PCR involved 60 Vbeta and 13 Jbeta primers. Generated by immunoSEQ multiplex PCR, the TCRdb table keeps only in-frame clones and is missing some. The data hold 210,000 or so clones, with approximately 82% observed a single time. The source of this sequence is a woman in her 40s in good health and CMV-seronegative. V gene TRBV6-1 combines with J gene TRBJ1-2; 8 bases match TRBD1. Sequenced sample: PBMCs. CDR3 residues: CASSARTGTPDGYTF. The CDR3 nucleotides are TGTGCCAGCAGTGCTCGGACAGGGACGCCTGATGGCTACACCTTC.